This T cell receptor beta chain was sequenced for a study of T cell responses to AZD1222 COVID-19 vaccine. Study results and limitations: Baseline serology detected seropositivity in only a handful of AZD1222 recipients. Regions 160-218 and 743-854 held dominance among vaccine-associated CD4 TCRs, which spanned spike.

Generated by immunoSEQ multiplex PCR, the TCRdb table keeps only in-frame clones and is missing some. Seen here are 75,000 to 80,000 clones, roughly 80% observed once, and the top ten hold 27%. Germline loops: CDR1 SGHAT, CDR2 FQNNGV. The CDR3 is 13 residues long. V gave up 5 bases and J gave up 2 bases, with 9 bases separating them. This clone was observed once. Its antigen is undetermined. This sample includes further DNA sequences coding for the same CDR3. The source is an adult who received the MenACWY meningococcal vaccine as a control. The input for sequencing was peripheral blood, taken 28 days after the second dose of the MenACWY control vaccine. The rearrangement links TRBV11-2 to TRBJ2-5; possible D gene TRBD1, 6 bases. The CDR3 sequence: CASSLGQQETQYF. The CDR3 DNA follows: TGTGCCAGCAGCCTCGGACAGCAAGAGACCCAGTACTTC. The entire variable domain, with the rest obtained from reference TRBV11-2 and TRBJ2-5, is as follows: EAGVAQSPRYKIIEKRQSVAFWCNPISGHATLYWYQQILGQGPKLLIQFQNNGVVDDSQLPKDRFSAERLKGVDSTLKIQPAKLEDSAVYLCASSLGQQETQYFGPGTRLLVL.